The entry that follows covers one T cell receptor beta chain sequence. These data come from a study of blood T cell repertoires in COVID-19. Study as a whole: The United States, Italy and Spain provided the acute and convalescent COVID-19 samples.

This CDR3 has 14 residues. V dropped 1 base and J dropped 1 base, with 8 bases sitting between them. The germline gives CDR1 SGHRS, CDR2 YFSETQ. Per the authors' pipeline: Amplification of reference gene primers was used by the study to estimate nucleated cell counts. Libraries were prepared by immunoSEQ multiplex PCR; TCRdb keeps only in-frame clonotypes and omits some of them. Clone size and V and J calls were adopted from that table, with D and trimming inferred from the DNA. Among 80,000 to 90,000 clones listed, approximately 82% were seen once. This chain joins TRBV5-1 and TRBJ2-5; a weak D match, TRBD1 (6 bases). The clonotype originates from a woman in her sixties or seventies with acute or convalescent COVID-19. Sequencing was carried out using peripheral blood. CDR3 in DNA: TGCGCCAGCAGCTTGATAGGGGGCCAAGAGACCCAGTACTTC. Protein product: CASSLIGGQETQYF.